The clone carrying this T cell receptor (beta chain) was found a few times. The antigen is undetermined. This sample stems from a study of T cell repertoires in cytomegalovirus infection. General study points: Of the TCR beta families, the public ones yielded a cumulative frequency that identified carriers of CMV plus the relevant HLA.

Germline assignment: CDR1 DFQATT and CDR2 SNEGSKA (reference sequence). Trimming left V 6 bases short and J 0 bases short, with 9 bases between. The CDR3 sequence is 13 residues long. MiXCR was run by TCRdb on the reads, yielding one entry per CDR3 protein. The sample holds roughly 990,000 distinct CDR3 sequences; roughly 31% are singletons and the top ten take around 15%. The source material was cultured CD8+ T cells from PBMCs, sampled from culture after CMV antigen stimulation. This TCR derives from a human donor in good health (CMV status not recorded). Some clones in this sample may be carry-over from other donors' samples. The chain couples TRBV20-1 to TRBJ2-1, with a weak D call TRBD2 (5 bases). This chain's CDR3 is CSAYGVSYNEQFF. CDR3 in DNA: TGCAGTGCCTACGGGGTCTCCTACAATGAGCAGTTCTTC.